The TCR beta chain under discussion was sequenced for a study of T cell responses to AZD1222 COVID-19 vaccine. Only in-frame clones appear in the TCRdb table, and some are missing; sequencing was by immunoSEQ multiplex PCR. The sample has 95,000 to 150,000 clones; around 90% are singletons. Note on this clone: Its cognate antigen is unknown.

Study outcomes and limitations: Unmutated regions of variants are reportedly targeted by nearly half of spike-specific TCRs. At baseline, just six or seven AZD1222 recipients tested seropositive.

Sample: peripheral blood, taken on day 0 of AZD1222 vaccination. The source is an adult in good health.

CDR3 residues: CASSPAGLKNIQYF. CDR3 nucleotides: TGTGCCAGCTCACCAGCAGGGCTAAAAAACATTCAGTACTTC. The genes are TRBV18 and TRBJ2-4; tentative D call: TRBD1 (5 bases). The germline V and J ends were trimmed by 2 bases and 4 bases, with 9 bases remaining between them. CDR1 and CDR2 (germline): KGHSH, LQKENI. The CDR3 totals 14 residues.